Below, 23 T cell receptor beta chains from the same sample are listed, as sequenced in a study of blood T cell repertoires in COVID-19. The assay was immunoSEQ multiplex PCR, and TCRdb's table has in-frame clones only and misses some. The table includes about 340,000 clones, about 83% detected once. Specimen: peripheral blood. Receptors were obtained from a man younger than 45 with active or convalescent COVID-19.

This clone appeared a few times. The CDR3, as DNA: TGCGCCAGCAGCTTGGGACAGTCATACAATGAGCAGTTCTTC. It codes for CASSLGQSYNEQFF. The V gene is TRBV5-1, the J gene TRBJ2-1, with a possible D match to TRBD1 (5 bases). V lost 0 bases to trimming and J lost 4 bases, with 8 bases between them. This CDR3 spans 14 amino acids. CDR1 SGHRS and CDR2 YFSETQ come from the germline V gene.

The chain recombines TRBV19 with TRBJ2-1, with no clear D. The CDR3 is 16 amino acids. From germline, CDR1 is LNHDA and CDR2 SQIVND (reference sequence). V lost 5 bases, J lost 4 bases, and 18 bases lay in between. CDR3 coding DNA: TGTGCCAGTAGTGTCCAAGCGACCTTAGGTTACAATGAGCAGTTCTTC. Protein sequence: CASSVQATLGYNEQFF. The whole variable domain, filled in from reference TRBV19 and TRBJ2-1, reads DGGITQSPKYLFRKEGQNVTLSCEQNLNHDAMYWYRQDPGQGLRLIYYSQIVNDFQKGDIAEGYSVSREKKESFPLTVTSAQKNPTAFYLCASSVQATLGYNEQFFGPGTRLTVL.

V gene TRBV19 combines with J gene TRBJ2-3, with a weak D call TRBD2 (6 bases). V gave up 8 bases and J gave up 2 bases, with 14 bases separating them. Germline V gives CDR1 LNHDA, CDR2 SQIVND (reference sequence). CDR3 length: 14 residues. CDR3 nucleotides: TGTGCCAGTTCTCCGGGACTTTACACAGATACGCAGTATTTT. Its protein product is CASSPGLYTDTQYF.

The CDR3 DNA reads TGTGCCAGCAGTCCTCCGACTAAAACCTACGAGCAGTACTTC. Residues: CASSPPTKTYEQYF. The rearrangement joins TRBV27 to TRBJ2-7; weak D call: TRBD2 (5 bases). CDR1 MNHEY and CDR2 SMNVEV come from the germline V gene (reference sequence). Trimming stripped 5 bases from V and 2 bases from J, with 13 bases between. This CDR3 is built from 14 residues.

V gene TRBV12-3 or TRBV12-4 combines with J gene TRBJ2-7; 10 nucleotides match TRBD1. CDR3 length: 13 residues. The trim removed 6 bases at V and 6 bases at J, leaving 5 bases unmatched. DNA for the CDR3: TGTGCCAGCAGCCCGGGACAGGGGCGCGAGCAGTACTTC. Encoded protein: CASSPGQGREQYF.

This clone was picked up one time. The rearrangement joins TRBV27 to TRBJ1-1; no definite D call. The germline CDR1 and CDR2 sequences are MNHEY and SMNVEV (reference sequence). V lost 0 bases and J lost 1, with 12 bases in between. The CDR3 runs to 16 residues. The CDR3 coding sequence is TGTGCCAGCAGTTTATCGAGGAGGTTGGCGAACACTGAAGCTTTCTTT. Its protein is CASSLSRRLANTEAFF.

This chain links TRBV5-1 with TRBJ2-1; D is perhaps TRBD2 (6 bases). V lost 5 bases, J lost 0 bases, and 15 bases lay in between. Germline values: CDR1 SGHRS, CDR2 YFSETQ. There are 16 residues in the CDR3. CDR3 in DNA: TGCGCCAGCAGACGAGATCGGGGGAGCTCCTACAATGAGCAGTTCTTC. It translates to CASRRDRGSSYNEQFF.

The chain carries TRBV12-5 and TRBJ1-2, with a tentative D call TRBD1 (6 bases). Trimming stripped 2 bases from V and 4 bases from J, with 14 bases between. Germline assignment: CDR1 LGHNT and CDR2 FRNRAP. This CDR3 has 15 amino acids. CDR3 bases: TGTGCTAGTGGTTTGTCCAGGGGACGAACCTATGGCTACACCTTC. This encodes CASGLSRGRTYGYTF.

This clone was seen more than once but under ten times. The chain couples TRBV6-5 to TRBJ1-6, with D tentatively TRBD1 (5 bases). V was cut by 10 bases and J by 6 bases, with 13 bases left in between. This CDR3 comprises 13 residues. Per the germline V gene, CDR1 is MNHEY and CDR2 is SVGAGI. The CDR3 coding sequence is TGTGCCACCTCCTCCGGGGGTAATTCACCCCTCCACTTT. Its protein product is CATSSGGNSPLHF.

This sequence joins TRBV4-2 and TRBJ2-7; tentative D call: TRBD2 (5 bases). CDR1 LGHNA and CDR2 YNFKEQ come from the germline V gene. Deletions cut 4 bases from V and 2 bases from J, with 12 bases between. The CDR3 spans 14 residues. The CDR3 protein is CASSPPRRPYEQYF. DNA for the CDR3: TGTGCCAGCAGCCCACCTCGGAGGCCCTACGAGCAGTACTTC.

The V gene is TRBV7-2, the J gene TRBJ2-2; 11 positions match TRBD1. The trim removed 4 bases at V and 4 bases at J, leaving 5 bases unmatched. Germline V lookup: CDR1 SGHTA, CDR2 FQGNSA. The CDR3 consists of 16 residues. The DNA for the CDR3 is TGTGCCAGCAGCTGGACAGGGGGCGTCGTCACCGGGGAGCTGTTTTTT. The encoded protein is CASSWTGGVVTGELFF.

This clone was detected only a few times. The chain is built from TRBV3-1 (or the pseudogene TRBV3-2) and TRBJ1-1, with D possibly matching TRBD1 (5 bases). The CDR3 extends over 16 amino acids. V was trimmed by 1 base and J by 3 bases, leaving 15 bases between them. Looked up from germline, CDR1 is LGHDT and CDR2 is YNNKEL (reference sequence). The CDR3 is CASSQVKGGEDTEAFF. In DNA form, the CDR3 reads TGTGCCAGCAGCCAAGTCAAGGGAGGGGAGGACACTGAAGCTTTCTTT.

The chain employs TRBV6-2 or TRBV6-3 and TRBJ2-3; D may be TRBD2 (6 bases). In germline, CDR1 is MNHEY, CDR2 SVGEGT. Trimming took off 2 bases at V and 4 bases at J, with 16 bases between the two ends. The CDR3 totals 16 residues. The CDR3 loop is CASSYDGTRRADTQYF. The CDR3, as DNA: TGTGCCAGCAGTTACGACGGGACGCGGAGGGCAGATACGCAGTATTTT.

The rearrangement uses TRBV6-5 and TRBJ1-2; D might be TRBD1 (6 bases). The CDR3 is 12 residues long. V was pared by 9 bases and J by 3 bases, with 11 bases between. CDR1 MNHEY and CDR2 SVGAGI come from the germline V gene. CDR3 sequence (DNA): TGTGCCAGTCGGGACACCGACTATGGCTACACCTTC. Amino acids: CASRDTDYGYTF.

Of note for this clone: Other nucleotide sequences in the sample specify the same CDR3. CDR3: CASSRTSGSYEQYF. In DNA, the CDR3 is TGTGCCAGCAGCCGAACTAGCGGGAGCTACGAGCAGTACTTC. The chain employs TRBV7-9 and TRBJ2-7; TRBD2 matches at 11 bases. The CDR3 spans 14 residues. V dropped 5 bases and J dropped 3; count of bases not matched to a gene: 3. Germline V gene sequence: CDR1 SEHNR, CDR2 FQNEAQ (reference sequence).

This clone was picked up a small number of times. V usage is TRBV6-5 and J usage is TRBJ1-5; the match to TRBD1 covers 7 bases. The CDR3 has 14 residues. With V trimmed by 5 bases and J by 3 bases, 4 bases remained unmatched. Germline V gene lookup returns CDR1 MNHEY and CDR2 SVGAGI. CDR3 in DNA: TGTGCCAGCAGTCGGGACAGATCCAATCAGCCCCAGCATTTT. Its translation: CASSRDRSNQPQHF.

This clone has just one count. The rearrangement joins TRBV28 to TRBJ2-2, with a possible D match to TRBD2 (5 bases). Germline-derived CDR1 and CDR2 are MDHEN and SYDVKM. CDR3 length: 14 amino acids. The V and J ends lost 6 bases and 3 bases respectively, with 11 bases between them. CDR3 sequence (DNA): TGTGCCAGCAGGGCCCCGCGGGACACCGGGGAGCTGTTTTTT. This encodes CASRAPRDTGELFF.

The chain recombines TRBV30 with TRBJ1-1; D call uncertain. CDR3 size: 13 residues. V lost 1 base and J lost 0, with 6 bases in between. Germline CDR1 reads GTSNPN; CDR2 reads SVGIG (reference sequence). Here the CDR3 reads CAWSARMNTEAFF. The CDR3 nucleotides are TGTGCCTGGAGTGCGAGGATGAACACTGAAGCTTTCTTT.

The chain couples TRBV9 to TRBJ2-7; 8 bases agree with TRBD1. The CDR3 is 14 residues long. The V and J ends lost 2 bases and 4 bases, in that order; junction bases with no gene match: 5. Germline V gene lookup returns CDR1 SGDLS and CDR2 YYNGEE. CDR3 coding DNA: TGTGCCAGCAGCGTTGGACAGGGTGGGTACGAGCAGTACTTC. Amino acids: CASSVGQGGYEQYF.

This clone was detected only a few times. The CDR3, as DNA: TGTGCCAGCTCACCCGGGACAGCCGACAATGAGCAGTTCTTC. Translated: CASSPGTADNEQFF. The rearrangement links TRBV18 to TRBJ2-1; 7 nucleotides agree with TRBD1. CDR1 is KGHSH, CDR2 LQKENI, per germline. With 3 bases clipped from V and 5 bases from J, the junction kept 4 bases outside the gene matches. The length of the CDR3 is 14 residues.

The J gene is TRBJ2-7, the V gene TRBV28, with 12 positions matching TRBD2. The CDR3 extends over 16 amino acids. V lost 5 bases to trimming and J lost 2 bases; unmatched junction nucleotides: 7. Germline CDR1 and CDR2: MDHEN and SYDVKM. CDR3 in amino acids: CASSPRLAGVPYEQYF. CDR3 nucleotide sequence: TGTGCCAGCAGTCCCAGACTAGCGGGAGTCCCCTACGAGCAGTACTTC.

The J gene is TRBJ1-1, the V gene TRBV1; the table gives TRBD1 as D, unverified against the DNA. TRBV1 is an annotated pseudogene. CDR3 length equals 14 residues. This CDR3 reads CTSRRTGDCTEAFF. CDR3 nucleotides: TGCACCAGCAGACGGACAGGGGATTGCACTGAAGCTTTCTTT.

The J gene is TRBJ2-1, the V gene TRBV7-9; TRBD1 aligns across 7 bases. The V and J ends lost 6 bases and 8 bases, in that order; junction bases with no gene match: 19. Germline-derived CDR1 and CDR2 are SEHNR and FQNEAQ (reference sequence). This CDR3 has 17 amino acids. CDR3 DNA: TGTGCCAGCAGACGTACAGGGGATCTATACCCATCTGATGAGCAGTTCTTC. Translating gives CASRRTGDLYPSDEQFF. The complete variable domain, with remaining parts taken from reference TRBV7-9 and TRBJ2-1, reads DTGVSQNPRHKITKRGQNVTFRCDPISEHNRLYWYRQTLGQGPEFLTYFQNEAQLEKSRLLSDRFSAERPKGSFSTLEIQRTEQGDSAMYLCASRRTGDLYPSDEQFFGPGTRLTVL.